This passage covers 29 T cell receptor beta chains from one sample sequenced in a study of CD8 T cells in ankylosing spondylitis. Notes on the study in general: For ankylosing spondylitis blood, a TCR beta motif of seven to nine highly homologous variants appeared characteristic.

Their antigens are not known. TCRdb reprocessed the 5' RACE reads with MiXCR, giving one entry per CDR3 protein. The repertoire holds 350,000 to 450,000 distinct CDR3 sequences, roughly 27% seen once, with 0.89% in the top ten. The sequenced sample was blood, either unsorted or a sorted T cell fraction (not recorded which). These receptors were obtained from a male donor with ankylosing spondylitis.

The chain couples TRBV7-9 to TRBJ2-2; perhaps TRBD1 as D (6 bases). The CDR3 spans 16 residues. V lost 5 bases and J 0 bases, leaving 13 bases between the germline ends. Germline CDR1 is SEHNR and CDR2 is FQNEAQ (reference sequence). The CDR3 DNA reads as TGTGCCAGCAGCCTCGGACAGAGACCGAACACCGGGGAGCTGTTTTTT. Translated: CASSLGQRPNTGELFF.

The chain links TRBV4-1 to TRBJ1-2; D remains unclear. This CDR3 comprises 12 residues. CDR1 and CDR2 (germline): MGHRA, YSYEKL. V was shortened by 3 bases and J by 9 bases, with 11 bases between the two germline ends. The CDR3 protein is CASSQPTRRYTF. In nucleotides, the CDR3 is TGCGCCAGCAGCCAGCCGACCAGGCGCTACACCTTC.

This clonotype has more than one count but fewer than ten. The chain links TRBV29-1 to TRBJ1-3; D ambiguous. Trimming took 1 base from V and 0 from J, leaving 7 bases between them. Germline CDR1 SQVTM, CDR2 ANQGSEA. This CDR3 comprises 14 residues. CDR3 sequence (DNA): TGCAGCGTTGAAGGAGGGAACTCTGGAAACACCATATATTTT. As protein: CSVEGGNSGNTIYF.

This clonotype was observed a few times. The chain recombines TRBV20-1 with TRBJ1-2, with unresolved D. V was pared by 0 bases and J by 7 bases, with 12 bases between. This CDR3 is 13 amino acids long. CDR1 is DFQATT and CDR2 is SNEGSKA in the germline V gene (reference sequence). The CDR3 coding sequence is TGCAGTGCTAGAGACATACAACAGTCTGGCTACACCTTC. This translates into CSARDIQQSGYTF.

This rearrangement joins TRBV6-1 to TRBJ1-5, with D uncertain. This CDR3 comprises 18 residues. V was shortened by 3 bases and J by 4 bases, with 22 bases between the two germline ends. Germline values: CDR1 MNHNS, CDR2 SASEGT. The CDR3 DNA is TGTGCCAGCAGTGAGCTCTCGGGTCGACACCGTGGGAATCAGCCCCAGCATTTT. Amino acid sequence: CASSELSGRHRGNQPQHF.

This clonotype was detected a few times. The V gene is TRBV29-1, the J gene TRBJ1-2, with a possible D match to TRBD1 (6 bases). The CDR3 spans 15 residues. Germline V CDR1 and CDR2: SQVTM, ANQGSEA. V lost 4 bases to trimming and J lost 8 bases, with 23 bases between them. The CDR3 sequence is CSVVLGGTIVGGYTF. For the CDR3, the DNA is TGCAGCGTTGTCCTGGGAGGGACAATTGTTGGCGGCTACACCTTC.

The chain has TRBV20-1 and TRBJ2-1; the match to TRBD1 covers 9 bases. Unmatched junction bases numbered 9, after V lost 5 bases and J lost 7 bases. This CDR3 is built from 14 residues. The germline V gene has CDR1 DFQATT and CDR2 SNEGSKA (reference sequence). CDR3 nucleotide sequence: TGCAGTGCTGAGGACAGGGGTATCAGGAATGAGCAGTTCTTC. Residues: CSAEDRGIRNEQFF.

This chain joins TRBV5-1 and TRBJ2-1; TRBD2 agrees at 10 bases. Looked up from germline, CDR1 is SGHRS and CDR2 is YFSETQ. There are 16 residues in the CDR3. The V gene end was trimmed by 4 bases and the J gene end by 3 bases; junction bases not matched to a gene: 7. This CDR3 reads CASSPSTSGNYNEQFF. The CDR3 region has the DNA TGCGCCAGCAGCCCCAGCACTAGCGGGAACTACAATGAGCAGTTCTTC.

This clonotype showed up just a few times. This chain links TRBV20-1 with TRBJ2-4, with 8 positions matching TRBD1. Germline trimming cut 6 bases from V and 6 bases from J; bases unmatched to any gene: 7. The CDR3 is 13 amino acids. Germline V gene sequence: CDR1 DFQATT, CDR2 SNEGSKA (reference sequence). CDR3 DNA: TGCAGTGCCTTGGACAGGGCGGGAAACATTCAGTACTTC. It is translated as CSALDRAGNIQYF.

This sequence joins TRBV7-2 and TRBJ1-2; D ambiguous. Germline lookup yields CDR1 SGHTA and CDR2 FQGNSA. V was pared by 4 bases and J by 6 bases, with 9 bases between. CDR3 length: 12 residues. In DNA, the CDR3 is TGTGCCAGCAGCTATCCGATAGATGGCTACACCTTC. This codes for CASSYPIDGYTF.

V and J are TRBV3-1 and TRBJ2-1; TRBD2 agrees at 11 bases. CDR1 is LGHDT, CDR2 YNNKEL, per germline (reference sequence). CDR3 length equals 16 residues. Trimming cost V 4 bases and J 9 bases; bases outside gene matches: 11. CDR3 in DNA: TGTGCCAGCAGCCCACCTCGACTAGCGGGGTGGGGTGAGCAGTTCTTC. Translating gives CASSPPRLAGWGEQFF.

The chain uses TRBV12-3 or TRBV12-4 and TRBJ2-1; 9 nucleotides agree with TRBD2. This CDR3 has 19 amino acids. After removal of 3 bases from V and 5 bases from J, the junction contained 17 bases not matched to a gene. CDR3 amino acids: CASSFKGATLAGTDNEQFF. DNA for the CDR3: TGTGCCAGCAGTTTTAAGGGGGCCACTCTAGCGGGGACTGACAATGAGCAGTTCTTC.

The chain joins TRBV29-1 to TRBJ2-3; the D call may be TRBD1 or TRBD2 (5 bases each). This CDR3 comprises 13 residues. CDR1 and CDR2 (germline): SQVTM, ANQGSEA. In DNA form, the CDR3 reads TGCACCGTACCGGGACCTACCCCAGATACGCAGTATTTT. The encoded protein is CTVPGPTPDTQYF.

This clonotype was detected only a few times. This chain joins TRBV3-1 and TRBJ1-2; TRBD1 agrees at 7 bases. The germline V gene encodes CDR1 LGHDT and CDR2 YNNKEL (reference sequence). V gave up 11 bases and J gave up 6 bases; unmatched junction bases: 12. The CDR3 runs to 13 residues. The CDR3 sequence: CASSDREVHGYTF. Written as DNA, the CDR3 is TGTGCCTCCAGCGACAGGGAGGTCCATGGCTACACCTTC. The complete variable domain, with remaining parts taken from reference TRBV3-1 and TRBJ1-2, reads DTAVSQTPKYLVTQMGNDKSIKCEQNLGHDTMYWYKQDSKKFLKIMFSYNNKELIINETVPNRFSPKSPDKAHLNLHINSLELGDSAVYFCASSDREVHGYTFGSGTRLTVV.

CDR3 coding DNA: TGTGCCAGCGGACCTTACAGCGGGAGCACCGGGGAGCTGTTTTTT. Amino acids: CASGPYSGSTGELFF. This chain connects TRBV7-2 to TRBJ2-2, with TRBD2 matching over 8 bases. Germline V gene sequence: CDR1 SGHTA, CDR2 FQGNSA. The trim removed 8 bases at V and 4 bases at J, leaving 9 bases unmatched. CDR3 length equals 15 residues. Complete variable domain (other parts from reference TRBV7-2 and TRBJ2-2): GAGVSQSPSNKVTEKGKDVELRCDPISGHTALYWYRQSLGQGLEFLIYFQGNSAPDKSGLPSDRFSAERTGGSVSTLTIQRTQQEDSAVYLCASGPYSGSTGELFFGEGSRLTVL.

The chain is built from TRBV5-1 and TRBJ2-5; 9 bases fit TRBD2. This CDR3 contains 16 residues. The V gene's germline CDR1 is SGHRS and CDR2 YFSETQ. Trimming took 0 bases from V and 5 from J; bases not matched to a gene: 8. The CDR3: CASSLAGLAGQETQYF. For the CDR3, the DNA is TGCGCCAGCAGCTTGGCCGGGCTAGCGGGACAGGAGACCCAGTACTTC.

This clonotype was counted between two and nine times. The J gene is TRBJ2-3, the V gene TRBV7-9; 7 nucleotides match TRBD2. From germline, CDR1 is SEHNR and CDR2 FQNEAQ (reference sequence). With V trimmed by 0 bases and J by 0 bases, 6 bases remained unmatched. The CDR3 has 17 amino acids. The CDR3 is CASSLAPSGTSTDTQYF. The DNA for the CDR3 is TGTGCCAGCAGCTTAGCCCCTAGCGGAACTAGCACAGATACGCAGTATTTT.

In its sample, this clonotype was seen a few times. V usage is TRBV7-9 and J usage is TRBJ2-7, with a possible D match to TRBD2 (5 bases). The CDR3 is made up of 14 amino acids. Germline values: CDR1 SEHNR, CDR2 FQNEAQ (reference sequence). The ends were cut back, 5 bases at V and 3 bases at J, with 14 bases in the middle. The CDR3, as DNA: TGTGCCAGCAGCCGTATAACGGAGGACTACGAGCAGTACTTC. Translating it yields CASSRITEDYEQYF.

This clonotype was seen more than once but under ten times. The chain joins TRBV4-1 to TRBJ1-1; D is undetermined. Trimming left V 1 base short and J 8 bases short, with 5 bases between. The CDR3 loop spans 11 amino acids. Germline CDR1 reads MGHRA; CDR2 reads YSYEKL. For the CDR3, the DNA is TGCGCCAGCAGCCAAGCACAGGAAGCTTTCTTT. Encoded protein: CASSQAQEAFF.

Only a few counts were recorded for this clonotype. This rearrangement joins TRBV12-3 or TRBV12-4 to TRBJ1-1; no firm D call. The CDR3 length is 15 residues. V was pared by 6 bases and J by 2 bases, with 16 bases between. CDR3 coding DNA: TGTGCCAGCAGCCCGGGGTATGCCGGTAACACTGAAGCTTTCTTT. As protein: CASSPGYAGNTEAFF.

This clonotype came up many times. The CDR3 DNA reads TGCGCCAGCAGCCCACTCGGCACCGGGGAGCTGTTTTTT. Translated, it gives CASSPLGTGELFF. The chain links TRBV5-1 to TRBJ2-2; unclear D gene. In germline, CDR1 is SGHRS, CDR2 YFSETQ. The CDR3 has 13 residues. V was trimmed by 4 bases and J by 4 bases, leaving 8 bases between them.

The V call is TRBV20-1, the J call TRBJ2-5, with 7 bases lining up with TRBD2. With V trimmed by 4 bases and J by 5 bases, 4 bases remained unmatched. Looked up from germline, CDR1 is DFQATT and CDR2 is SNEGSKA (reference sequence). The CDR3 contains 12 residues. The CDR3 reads CSAIGGWETQYF. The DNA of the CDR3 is TGCAGTGCTATCGGGGGGTGGGAGACCCAGTACTTC.

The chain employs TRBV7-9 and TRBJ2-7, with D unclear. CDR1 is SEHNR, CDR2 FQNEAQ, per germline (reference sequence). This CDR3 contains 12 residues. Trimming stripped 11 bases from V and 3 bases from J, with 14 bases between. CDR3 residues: CAVARSGYEQYF. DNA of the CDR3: TGTGCCGTCGCCAGGAGTGGCTACGAGCAGTACTTC.

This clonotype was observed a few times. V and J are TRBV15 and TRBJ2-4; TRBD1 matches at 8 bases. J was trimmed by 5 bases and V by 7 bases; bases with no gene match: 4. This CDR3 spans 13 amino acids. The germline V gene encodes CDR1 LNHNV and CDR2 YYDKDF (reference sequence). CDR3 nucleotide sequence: TGTGCCACCACCCCGGGACAGGAAAACATTCAGTACTTC. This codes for CATTPGQENIQYF.

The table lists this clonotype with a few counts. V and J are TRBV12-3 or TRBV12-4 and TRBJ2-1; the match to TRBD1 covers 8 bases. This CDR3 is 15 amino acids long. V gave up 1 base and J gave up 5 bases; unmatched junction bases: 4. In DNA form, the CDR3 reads TGTGCCAGCAGTTTAGGACAGGGGATTGACAATGAGCAGTTCTTC. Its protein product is CASSLGQGIDNEQFF.

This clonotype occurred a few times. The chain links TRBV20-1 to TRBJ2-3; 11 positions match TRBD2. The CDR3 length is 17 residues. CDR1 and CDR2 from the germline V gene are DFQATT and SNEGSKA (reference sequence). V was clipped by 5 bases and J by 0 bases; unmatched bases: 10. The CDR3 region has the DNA TGCAGTGCTGGGGGAGCCGGGACTAGCGGTAGCACAGATACGCAGTATTTT. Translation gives CSAGGAGTSGSTDTQYF.

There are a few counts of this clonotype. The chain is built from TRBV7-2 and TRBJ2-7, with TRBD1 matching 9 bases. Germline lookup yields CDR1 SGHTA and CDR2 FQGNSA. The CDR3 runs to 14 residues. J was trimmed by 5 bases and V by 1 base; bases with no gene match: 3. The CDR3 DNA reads TGTGCCAGCAGCTTAGGGGACAGGGCGCACGAGCAGTACTTC. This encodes CASSLGDRAHEQYF.

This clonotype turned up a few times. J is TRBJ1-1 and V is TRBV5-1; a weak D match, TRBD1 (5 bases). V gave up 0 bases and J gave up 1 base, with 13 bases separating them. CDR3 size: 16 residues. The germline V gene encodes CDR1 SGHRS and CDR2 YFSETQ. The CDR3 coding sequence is TGCGCCAGCAGCTTGGGATCCCGACAGTGGAACACTGAAGCTTTCTTT. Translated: CASSLGSRQWNTEAFF. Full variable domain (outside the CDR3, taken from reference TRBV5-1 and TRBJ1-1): KAGVTQTPRYLIKTRGQQVTLSCSPISGHRSVSWYQQTPGQGLQFLFEYFSETQRNKGNFPGRFSGRQFSNSRSEMNVSTLELGDSALYLCASSLGSRQWNTEAFFGQGTRLTVV.

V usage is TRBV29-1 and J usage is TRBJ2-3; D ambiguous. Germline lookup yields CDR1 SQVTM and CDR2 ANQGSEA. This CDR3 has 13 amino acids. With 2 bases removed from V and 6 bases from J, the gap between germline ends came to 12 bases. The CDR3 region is CSVEQNRMDTQYF. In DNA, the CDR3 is TGCAGCGTTGAACAGAATCGTATGGATACGCAGTATTTT.